This T cell receptor (beta chain) was sequenced in a study of blood T cell repertoires in COVID-19. The wider study: Researchers got acute and convalescent COVID-19 samples from the United States, Italy and Spain. Sample material is recorded as cDNA or gDNA derived from T cells, B-cell-depleted T cells, or PBMCs.

V shed 5 bases and J 5 bases; nucleotides not matched to a gene: 16. Germline-derived CDR1 and CDR2 are MNHEY and SMNVEV (reference sequence). The CDR3 has 17 amino acids. As handled by the study authors: Amplification from reference gene primers served as the basis for estimated nucleated cell counts. The repertoire was sequenced with immunoSEQ multiplex PCR; TCRdb's copy has only in-frame clones and lacks some. The DNA gave D and trimming, while V, J and clone size come from that table. The sample lists some 200,000 clones; about 78% were seen once. Sequenced: peripheral blood. This chain connects TRBV27 to TRBJ2-7; 9 bases match TRBD1. The clonotype comes from a woman in her 70s with acute or convalescent COVID-19. CDR3 sequence (DNA): TGTGCCAGCAGTCTGGACAGGGGAACTAGCGTTTTCCACGAGCAGTACTTC. Amino acid sequence: CASSLDRGTSVFHEQYF.